Listed below are T cell receptor beta chains from one sample, sequenced in a study of cytomegalovirus exposure and HLA in healthy donors. Sequencing was performed with immunoSEQ multiplex PCR; in TCRdb, only in-frame clones are kept and a portion is missing. Of fewer than 200,000 clones listed, about four fifths are singletons. The sequenced sample was PBMCs. The receptors come from a female donor in good health and CMV-seronegative. CDR3s include the opening cysteine and the closing phenylalanine or tryptophan. D genes are given only for firm matches. Clone size is given for some rows only: seen once, a few or many times, or a class if the clone is expanded.

NA,TRBJ2-5,NA,TRBV28,TGTGCCAGCAGTTTGTGGTGGATTGGGCTTTCTGGGGAGACCCAGTACTTC,CASSLWWIGLSGETQYF
NA,TRBJ1-1,NA,TRBV27,TGTGCCAGCAGTTTACAGGGACTGCACACTGAAGCTTTCTTT,CASSLQGLHTEAFF
TRBD2,TRBJ2-5,NA,TRBV30,TGTGCCTGCTCGGTCCTAGCGGGAGGTCCCCAAGAGACCCAGTACTTC,CACSVLAGGPQETQYF
TRBD2,TRBJ2-3,NA,TRBV9,TGTGCCAGCAGCGTATCGGCGGGGGGTCGCACAGATACGCAGTATTTT,CASSVSAGGRTDTQYF
NA,TRBJ1-1,once,TRBV7-9,TGTGCCAGCACCGTGAACACTGAAGCTTTCTTT,CASTVNTEAFF
NA,TRBJ1-1,NA,TRBV5-4,TGTGCCAGCAGCTTGAAGCAGGGGTGGACTGAAGCTTTCTTT,CASSLKQGWTEAFF
TRBD1,TRBJ2-5,NA,TRBV28,TGTGCCAGCAGCTGGGCCGGCAGGGGGCAAGAGACCCAGTACTTC,CASSWAGRGQETQYF
NA,TRBJ1-5,once,TRBV23-1,TGCGCCAGCAGTATCAGGGTAGGCAATCAGCCCCAGCATTTT,CASSIRVGNQPQHF
NA,TRBJ2-7,few,TRBV7-9,TGTTCCAGCAGCTTAGGTTTTGGCCCGGGGGACCACGAGCAGTACTTC,CSSSLGFGPGDHEQYF
NA,TRBJ1-2,NA,TRBV7-9,TGTTCCAGCAGCCCTCAAACTAACAATCGCTACACCTTC,CSSSPQTNNRYTF
TRBD1,TRBJ1-6,NA,TRBV27,TGTGCCAGCAGTCTGGGGACAGCGCCTAATTCACCCCTCCACTTT,CASSLGTAPNSPLHF
NA,TRBJ2-3,NA,TRBV7-6,TGTGCCAGCAGCTTCCAGGGTGCAGATACGCAGTATTTT,CASSFQGADTQYF
TRBD1,TRBJ2-3,NA,TRBV19,TGTGCCAGTAGTATAGGACAGGGGGGCACAGATACGCAGTATTTT,CASSIGQGGTDTQYF
TRBD2,TRBJ2-5,once,TRBV11-3,TGTGCCAGCAGCTATTTAGCGGGGGGGCCATCGCGGGAGACCCAGTACTTC,CASSYLAGGPSRETQYF
TRBD1,TRBJ2-2,NA,TRBV9,TGTGCCAGCAGCCCTCAGACAGGGCAAGTTGGCGGGGAGCTGTTTTTT,CASSPQTGQVGGELFF
TRBD1,TRBJ2-1,NA,TRBV9,TGTGCCAGCAGCGTAGAACAGGGGGGCTCCTACAATGAGCAGTTCTTC,CASSVEQGGSYNEQFF
TRBD1,TRBJ1-6,NA,TRBV19,TGTGCCAGTAGTAAACCGGGACAGGGTAATTCACCCCTCCACTTT,CASSKPGQGNSPLHF
TRBD2,TRBJ2-1,NA,TRBV2,TGTGCCAGCAGTAGCACTAGCGGGAGCTACAATGAGCAGTTCTTC,CASSSTSGSYNEQFF
TRBD2,TRBJ2-2,NA,TRBV27,TGTGCCAGCAGTTTATTGGGACTAGCGGGAGCTCAGGGCACCGGGGAGCTGTTTTTT,CASSLLGLAGAQGTGELFF
TRBD1,TRBJ2-6,few,TRBV5-6,TGTGCCAGCAGCTTGGATGCCCCAACAGGGGTCGGGGCCAACGTCCTGACTTTC,CASSLDAPTGVGANVLTF
NA,TRBJ2-7,NA,TRBV5-1,TGCGCCAGCAGCTTAGGGGATGGGGAGTACTTC,CASSLGDGEYF
TRBD1,TRBJ1-5,NA,TRBV7-3,TGTGCCAGCAGCTTAAACACAGGGGATCAGCCCCAGCATTTT,CASSLNTGDQPQHF
NA,TRBJ1-6,NA,TRBV9,TGTGCCAGCAGCGTATTAGAGATTAATTCACCCCTCCACTTT,CASSVLEINSPLHF
TRBD1,TRBJ2-2,NA,TRBV29-1,TGCAGCGTCTGGGACAGGACGAACACCGGGGAGCTGTTTTTT,CSVWDRTNTGELFF
TRBD1,TRBJ2-3,NA,TRBV20-1,TGCAGTGCTAGTCTAAGGACAGGGCAGTATTTT,CSASLRTGQYF
TRBD1,TRBJ1-6,few,TRBV9,TGTGCCAGCAGCCTTGGGACAGGGGTTTCACCCCTCCACTTT,CASSLGTGVSPLHF
NA,TRBJ2-5,NA,TRBV9,TGTGCCAGCAGCGTAGCTGGGAGGGCAGGGGGCGGGGAGACCCAGTACTTC,CASSVAGRAGGGETQYF
NA,TRBJ1-5,NA,TRBV5-6,TGTGCCAGCAGCTTGGTCGGGGACAATCAGCCCCAGCATTTT,CASSLVGDNQPQHF
TRBD1,TRBJ1-6,NA,TRBV25-1,TGTGCCAGCGGACAGGGTGTTGATTCACCCCTCCACTTT,CASGQGVDSPLHF
NA,TRBJ2-7,NA,TRBV5-1,TGCGCCAGCAGCTTGGTGGCAGGTGAAACCTACGAGCAGTACTTC,CASSLVAGETYEQYF
NA,TRBJ1-5,NA,TRBV11-2,TGTGCCAGCAGTCGACAGGGCAATCAGCCCCAGCATTTT,CASSRQGNQPQHF
NA,TRBJ2-7,NA,TRBV6-5,TGTGCCAGCAGCCTCGGGACATACGAGCAGTACTTC,CASSLGTYEQYF
NA,TRBJ1-1,once,TRBV19,TGTGCCAGTAGTATACAGGGGAACACTGAAGCTTTCTTT,CASSIQGNTEAFF
TRBD1,TRBJ2-1,NA,TRBV9,TGTGCCAGCAGCGCTACAGGGGGCGGTTCCTACAATGAGCAGTTCTTC,CASSATGGGSYNEQFF
TRBD1,TRBJ2-2,NA,TRBV5-1,TGCGCCAGCAGCTCGCTGCAGGGGGCCGGGGAGCTGTTTTTT,CASSSLQGAGELFF